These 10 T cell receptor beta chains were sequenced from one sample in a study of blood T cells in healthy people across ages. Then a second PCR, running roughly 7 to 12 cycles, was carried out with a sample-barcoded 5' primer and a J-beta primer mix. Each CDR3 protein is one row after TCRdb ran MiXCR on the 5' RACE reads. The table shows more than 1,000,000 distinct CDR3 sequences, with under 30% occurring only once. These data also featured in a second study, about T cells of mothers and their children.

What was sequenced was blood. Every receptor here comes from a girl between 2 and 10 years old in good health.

This chain's CDR3 is CASSLPGVGEQYF. CDR3 in DNA: TGCGCCAGCAGCCTTCCGGGAGTGGGTGAGCAGTACTTC. This chain uses TRBV4-1 with TRBJ2-7; D possibly corresponds to TRBD2 (6 bases). CDR3 length: 13 amino acids. V was clipped by 4 bases and J by 7 bases, with 14 bases between them. Germline assignment: CDR1 MGHRA and CDR2 YSYEKL.

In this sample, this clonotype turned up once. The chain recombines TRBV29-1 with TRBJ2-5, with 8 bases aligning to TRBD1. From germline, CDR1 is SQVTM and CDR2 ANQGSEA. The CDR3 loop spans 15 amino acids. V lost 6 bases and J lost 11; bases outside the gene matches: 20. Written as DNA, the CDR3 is TGCAGCGTGTGCTCCCGGACAGGGCGTCTAGATGAGCAGTACTTC. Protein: CSVCSRTGRLDEQYF. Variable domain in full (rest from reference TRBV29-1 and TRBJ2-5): SAVISQKPSRDICQRGTSLTIQCQVDSQVTMMFWYRQQPGQSLTLIATANQGSEATYESGFVIDKFPISRPNLTFSTLTVSNMSPEDSSIYLCSVCSRTGRLDEQYFGPGTRLLVL.

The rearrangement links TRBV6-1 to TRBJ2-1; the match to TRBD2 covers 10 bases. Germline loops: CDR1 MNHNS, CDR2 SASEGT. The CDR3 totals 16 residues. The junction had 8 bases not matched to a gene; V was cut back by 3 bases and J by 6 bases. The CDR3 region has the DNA TGTGCCAGCAGTGATGTCCTAGCGGGAGTACCCAATGAGCAGTTCTTC. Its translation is CASSDVLAGVPNEQFF.

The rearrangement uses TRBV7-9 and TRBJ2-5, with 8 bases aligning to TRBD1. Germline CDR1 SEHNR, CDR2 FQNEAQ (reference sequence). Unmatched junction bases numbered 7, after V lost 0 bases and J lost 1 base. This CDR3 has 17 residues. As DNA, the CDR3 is TGTGCCAGCAGCTTAGCTGGACAGGGCCTTAGCCAAGAGACCCAGTACTTC. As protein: CASSLAGQGLSQETQYF.

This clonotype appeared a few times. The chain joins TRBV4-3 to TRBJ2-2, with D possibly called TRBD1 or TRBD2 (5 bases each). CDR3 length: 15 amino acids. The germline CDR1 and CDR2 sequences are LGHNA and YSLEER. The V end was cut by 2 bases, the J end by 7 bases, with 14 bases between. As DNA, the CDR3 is TGCGCCAGCAGCCAATGGGACCCCAAGAACGGGGAGCTGTTTTTT. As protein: CASSQWDPKNGELFF.

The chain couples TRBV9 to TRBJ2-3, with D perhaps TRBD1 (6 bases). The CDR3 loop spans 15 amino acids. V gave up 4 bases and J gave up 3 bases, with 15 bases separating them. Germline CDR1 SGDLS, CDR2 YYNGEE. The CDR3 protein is CASSSQDSTTDTQYF. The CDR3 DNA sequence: TGTGCCAGCAGCTCCCAGGACAGTACAACAGATACGCAGTATTTT.

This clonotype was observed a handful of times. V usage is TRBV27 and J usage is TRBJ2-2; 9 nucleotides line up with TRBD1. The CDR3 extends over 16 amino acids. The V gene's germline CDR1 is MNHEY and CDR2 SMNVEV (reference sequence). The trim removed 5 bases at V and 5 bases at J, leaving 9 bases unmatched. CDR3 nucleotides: TGTGCCAGCAGTATGCGACAGGGGGGCGGGACCGGGGAGCTGTTTTTT. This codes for CASSMRQGGGTGELFF.

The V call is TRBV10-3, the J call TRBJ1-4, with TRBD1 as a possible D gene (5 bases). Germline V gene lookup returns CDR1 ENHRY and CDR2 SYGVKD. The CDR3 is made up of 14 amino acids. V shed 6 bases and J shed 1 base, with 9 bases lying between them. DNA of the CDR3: TGTGCCATCAGGACGGGGGAAACTAATGAAAAACTGTTTTTT. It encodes CAIRTGETNEKLFF.

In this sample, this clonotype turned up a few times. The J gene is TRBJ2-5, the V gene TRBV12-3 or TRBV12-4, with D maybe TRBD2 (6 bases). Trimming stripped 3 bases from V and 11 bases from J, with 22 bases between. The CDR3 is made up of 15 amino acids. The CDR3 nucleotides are TGTGCCAGCAGTTTCGGTTCACCAAACTCGGGGGAGCAGTACTTC. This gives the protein CASSFGSPNSGEQYF.

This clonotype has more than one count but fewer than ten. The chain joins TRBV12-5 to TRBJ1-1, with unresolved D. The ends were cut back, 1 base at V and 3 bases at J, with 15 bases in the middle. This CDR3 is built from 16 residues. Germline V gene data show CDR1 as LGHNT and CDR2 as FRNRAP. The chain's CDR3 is CASGLAPVGPDTEAFF. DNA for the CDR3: TGTGCTAGTGGTTTGGCCCCGGTCGGGCCTGACACTGAAGCTTTCTTT.